Presented here are 28 T cell receptor beta chains from one specimen sequenced in a study of shared clonotypes between healthy human individuals. CD8 cells regarded as naive lacked CD45RO, were positively chosen for CCR7, and omitted terminally differentiated effector memory CD45RA+ cells. TCRdb keeps only in-frame clones here, not all; method: immunoSEQ multiplex PCR. The sample records about 2 million clones, about 95% being singletons. Source material: naive CD8+ T cells sorted from blood. The receptors shown here come from a man aged 18 to 29 in good health.

The V and J genes are TRBV14 and TRBJ2-2; possibly TRBD1 for D (6 bases). Trimming cost V 4 bases and J 1 base, with 10 bases left between them. CDR1 and CDR2 from the germline V gene are SGHDN and FVKESK. The CDR3 length is 15 residues. CDR3 sequence (DNA): TGTGCCAGCAGCCCAGGGACACTGAACACCGGGGAGCTGTTTTTT. Amino acids: CASSPGTLNTGELFF.

The V gene is TRBV29-1, the J gene TRBJ2-7, with D possibly being TRBD1 or TRBD2 (6 bases each). This CDR3 is 15 amino acids long. Germline V lookup: CDR1 SQVTM, CDR2 ANQGSEA. Trimming took 7 bases from V and 5 from J, leaving 24 bases between them. The CDR3 nucleotides are TGCAGCGCCGTTTCCCCAGGGGCTGAGCGGGACGAGCAGTACTTC. Residues: CSAVSPGAERDEQYF.

The chain joins TRBV27 to TRBJ1-5; a weak D match, TRBD1 (5 bases). The CDR3 length is 15 residues. Germline lookup yields CDR1 MNHEY and CDR2 SMNVEV (reference sequence). The germline V and J ends were trimmed by 5 bases and 2 bases, with 13 bases remaining between them. The CDR3 nucleotides read TGTGCCAGCAGTCCAATTGGGGGGGGCAATCAGCCCCAGCATTTT. Translation: CASSPIGGGNQPQHF.

The gene calls are TRBV7-8 and TRBJ2-3; 11 positions match TRBD1. V lost 1 base to trimming and J lost 4 bases; unmatched junction nucleotides: 4. Germline values: CDR1 SGHVS, CDR2 FQNEAQ. The CDR3 totals 16 residues. CDR3 in amino acids: CASSLGTGGDADTQYF. For the CDR3, the DNA is TGTGCCAGCAGCTTAGGGACAGGGGGCGACGCAGATACGCAGTATTTT.

The rearrangement links TRBV30 to TRBJ2-2; tentative D call: TRBD1 (5 bases). The CDR3 runs 12 residues. Germline-derived CDR1 and CDR2 are GTSNPN and SVGIG (reference sequence). Trimming removed 4 bases at V and 5 bases at J, with 8 bases between. Here the CDR3 DNA reads TGTGCCTGGAACCAGGGAACCGGGGAGCTGTTTTTT. Residues: CAWNQGTGELFF.

A remark on this clone: The DNA is omitted, as the CDR3 cannot be located on it reliably, and the CDR3 follows TCRdb's listing. The chain employs TRBV5-6 and TRBJ2-7; the table's D gene call, TRBD2, was not cross checked with the DNA. Germline assignment: CDR1 SGHDT and CDR2 YYEEEE. The CDR3 length is 13 residues, termini included. The chain's CDR3 is CASSLWGGGTKYF.

The rearrangement uses TRBV6-5 and TRBJ1-1, with 7 bases lining up with TRBD1. Germline lookup yields CDR1 MNHEY and CDR2 SVGAGI. V shed 4 bases, J shed 11 bases, and the junction held 16 bases outside the gene matches. CDR3 length: 15 amino acids. Here the CDR3 reads CASSSDSEGALMAFF. The CDR3 nucleotides are TGTGCCAGCAGTTCCGACTCAGAGGGGGCGCTTATGGCTTTCTTT.

The chain is built from TRBV30 and TRBJ1-1, with D uncertain. The CDR3 runs 12 residues. Germline V CDR1 and CDR2: GTSNPN, SVGIG (reference sequence). The V gene lost 5 bases and the J gene lost 0 bases, with 7 bases spanning the gap. CDR3 amino acids: CAWEEMNTEAFF. The CDR3 nucleotides read TGTGCCTGGGAAGAGATGAACACTGAAGCTTTCTTT.

The rearrangement joins TRBV6-1 to TRBJ2-2, with TRBD1 identical over 7 bases. Germline lookup yields CDR1 MNHNS and CDR2 SASEGT. With 4 bases clipped from V and 2 bases from J, the junction kept 7 bases outside the gene matches. This CDR3 contains 16 residues. The CDR3 nucleotides are TGTGCCAGCAGTGTTTTCCGGGACAGTAACACCGGGGAGCTGTTTTTT. It yields the protein CASSVFRDSNTGELFF.

This clone was observed a single time. V is TRBV6-5 and J is TRBJ1-4, with a tentative D call TRBD1 (6 bases). V was cut by 5 bases and J by 3 bases, with 13 bases left in between. Looked up from germline, CDR1 is MNHEY and CDR2 is SVGAGI. The CDR3 has 15 amino acids. CDR3 residues: CASSPLDSPNEKLFF. The CDR3 bases are TGTGCCAGCAGTCCCCTGGACAGTCCTAATGAAAAACTGTTTTTT.

This clone has more than one count but fewer than ten. This chain joins TRBV27 and TRBJ2-7; D gene uncertain. CDR1 is MNHEY, CDR2 SMNVEV, per germline (reference sequence). CDR3 length: 11 amino acids. Trimming shortened V by 7 bases and J by 6 bases, and 10 bases separated the two germline ends. CDR3 in DNA: TGTGCCAGCAAATCGGTGGGCGAGCAGTACTTC. As protein: CASKSVGEQYF.

V is TRBV5-4 and J is TRBJ2-7; the D gene is possibly TRBD2 (5 bases). The germline V and J ends were trimmed by 0 bases and 1 base, with 11 bases remaining between them. The CDR3 runs 15 residues. Germline V CDR1 and CDR2: SGHNT, YYREEE (reference sequence). Here the CDR3 reads CASSLVPAASYEQYF. The DNA of the CDR3 is TGTGCCAGCAGCTTGGTTCCAGCGGCGTCCTACGAGCAGTACTTC.

V and J are TRBV11-2 and TRBJ2-7; TRBD2 matches 12 bases. This CDR3 contains 15 residues. The V segment lost 2 bases and the J segment 6 bases; nucleotides outside the gene matches: 5. CDR1 is SGHAT, CDR2 FQNNGV, per germline. CDR3 protein: CASSLILAGGGEQYF. DNA of the CDR3: TGTGCCAGCAGCTTAATACTAGCGGGAGGCGGCGAGCAGTACTTC.

The chain is built from TRBV6-6 and TRBJ2-7; TRBD2 aligns across 7 bases. Unmatched junction bases numbered 11, after V lost 8 bases and J lost 4 bases. The CDR3 sequence is 14 residues long. The germline CDR1 and CDR2 sequences are MNHNY and SVGAGI (reference sequence). The CDR3 region has the DNA TGTGCCAGCGGGGATCTAGCGGCCTCTTACGAGCAGTACTTC. Translation: CASGDLAASYEQYF.

Notes on this clone: Other DNA variants within this sample encode the same CDR3. The rearrangement joins TRBV4-1 to TRBJ2-7, with no clear D. The V end was cut by 0 bases, the J end by 0 bases, with 6 bases between. CDR1 and CDR2 (germline): MGHRA, YSYEKL. The CDR3 loop spans 14 amino acids. CDR3 protein: CASSQEPSSYEQYF. The CDR3 bases are TGCGCCAGCAGCCAAGAACCGAGCTCCTACGAGCAGTACTTC.

Points on this clone: The sample holds other DNA sequences that translate to the same CDR3. This chain connects TRBV19 to TRBJ2-7, with 9 bases lining up with TRBD1. CDR3 length equals 13 residues. CDR1 LNHDA and CDR2 SQIVND come from the germline V gene (reference sequence). V shed 9 bases, J shed 1 base, and the junction held 4 bases outside the gene matches. CDR3 region: CASSDRGSYEQYF. The CDR3, as DNA: TGTGCCAGCTCGGACAGGGGTTCCTACGAGCAGTACTTC.

V gene TRBV19 combines with J gene TRBJ2-2; D ambiguous. V dropped 0 bases and J dropped 3 bases, with 11 bases sitting between them. Germline V gives CDR1 LNHDA, CDR2 SQIVND (reference sequence). The CDR3 length is 16 residues. CDR3 residues: CASSIDLGSYTGELFF. The CDR3 DNA reads as TGTGCCAGTAGTATAGATTTAGGTTCGTACACCGGGGAGCTGTTTTTT. Full variable domain (remainder filled in from reference TRBV19 and TRBJ2-2): DGGITQSPKYLFRKEGQNVTLSCEQNLNHDAMYWYRQDPGQGLRLIYYSQIVNDFQKGDIAEGYSVSREKKESFPLTVTSAQKNPTAFYLCASSIDLGSYTGELFFGEGSRLTVL.

For this clone: Other DNA sequences in this specimen translate into the identical CDR3. The J gene is TRBJ2-7, the V gene TRBV27; 9 bases agree with TRBD2. The junction had 5 bases not matched to a gene; V was cut back by 3 bases and J by 2 bases. The germline V gene encodes CDR1 MNHEY and CDR2 SMNVEV (reference sequence). The CDR3 covers 15 residues. The CDR3 region is CASSLGLAGPYEQYF. The CDR3 DNA reads TGTGCCAGCAGTTTGGGTCTAGCGGGACCCTACGAGCAGTACTTC.

The chain couples TRBV27 to TRBJ1-2; 12 bases are shared with TRBD1. V shed 5 bases and J 7 bases; nucleotides not matched to a gene: 5. Germline assignment: CDR1 MNHEY and CDR2 SMNVEV (reference sequence). The CDR3 loop spans 14 amino acids. Written as DNA, the CDR3 is TGTGCCAGCAGTGTGGGACAGGGGGCGCTTGGCTACACCTTC. This encodes CASSVGQGALGYTF.

The chain combines TRBV28 with TRBJ1-3, with unresolved D. Per the germline V gene, CDR1 is MDHEN and CDR2 is SYDVKM. Trimming cost V 3 bases and J 0 bases, with 6 bases left between them. CDR3 length equals 14 residues. The CDR3 here is CASSFRRSGNTIYF. The DNA for the CDR3 is TGTGCCAGCAGTTTTCGGCGCTCTGGAAACACCATATATTTT.

The chain is built from TRBV19 and TRBJ2-5; D tentatively fits TRBD1 or TRBD2 (7 bases each). CDR1 and CDR2 (germline): LNHDA, SQIVND (reference sequence). This CDR3 has 14 residues. Trimming took off 8 bases at V and 1 base at J, with 14 bases between the two ends. CDR3 region: CASSSRGGQETQYF. The CDR3 nucleotides read TGTGCCAGTTCTTCCAGGGGGGGCCAAGAGACCCAGTACTTC.

V is TRBV7-9 and J is TRBJ2-5; no definite D call. The V and J ends lost 5 bases and 5 bases respectively, with 9 bases between them. Germline lookup yields CDR1 SEHNR and CDR2 FQNEAQ (reference sequence). The CDR3 length is 12 residues. The CDR3 nucleotides are TGTGCCAGCAGCACCCCAATCGAGACCCAGTACTTC. This translates into CASSTPIETQYF. Full variable domain (remainder filled in from reference TRBV7-9 and TRBJ2-5): DTGVSQNPRHKITKRGQNVTFRCDPISEHNRLYWYRQTLGQGPEFLTYFQNEAQLEKSRLLSDRFSAERPKGSFSTLEIQRTEQGDSAMYLCASSTPIETQYFGPGTRLLVL.

The V gene is TRBV25-1, the J gene TRBJ2-7, with D possibly being TRBD2 (5 bases). Trimming took 6 bases from V and 5 from J, leaving 14 bases between them. Germline assignment: CDR1 MGHDK and CDR2 SYGVNS. The CDR3 spans 13 residues. DNA for the CDR3: TGTGCCAGCAGCGACTCGGGGTGGGACGAGCAGTACTTC. Translation: CASSDSGWDEQYF.

The rearrangement uses TRBV27 and TRBJ1-1; D is ambiguous. The germline V gene has CDR1 MNHEY and CDR2 SMNVEV (reference sequence). The germline V and J ends were trimmed by 6 bases and 0 bases, with 11 bases remaining between them. The CDR3 runs 14 residues. CDR3 DNA: TGTGCCAGCAGCCCGACACCCTTGAACACTGAAGCTTTCTTT. This encodes CASSPTPLNTEAFF.

The CDR3 DNA follows: TGTGCCAGCAGCTCGCCGGAGGGGGGTTTGTCACCCCTCCACTTT. Residues: CASSSPEGGLSPLHF. This chain joins TRBV7-9 and TRBJ1-6, with TRBD1 as a possible D gene (6 bases). The length of the CDR3 is 15 residues. Germline V gene sequence: CDR1 SEHNR, CDR2 FQNEAQ (reference sequence). The V end lost 4 bases, the J end lost 10 bases, and 17 bases lay between the germline ends. Together with reference TRBV7-9 and TRBJ1-6, the CDR3 gives the full variable domain: DTGVSQNPRHKITKRGQNVTFRCDPISEHNRLYWYRQTLGQGPEFLTYFQNEAQLEKSRLLSDRFSAERPKGSFSTLEIQRTEQGDSAMYLCASSSPEGGLSPLHFGNGTRLTVT.

This clone has only one observation. The J gene is TRBJ2-7, the V gene TRBV9, with 14 nucleotides matching TRBD2. After removal of 5 bases from V and 5 bases from J, the junction contained 3 bases not matched to a gene. CDR3 size: 14 residues. Germline CDR1 and CDR2: SGDLS and YYNGEE. The CDR3 sequence: CASRPGLAGDEQYF. The CDR3 bases are TGTGCCAGCAGACCGGGACTAGCGGGAGACGAGCAGTACTTC.

This chain links TRBV25-1 with TRBJ2-7; D tentatively fits TRBD1 or TRBD2 (6 bases each). Per the germline V gene, CDR1 is MGHDK and CDR2 is SYGVNS. V gave up 8 bases and J gave up 7 bases, with 21 bases separating them. The CDR3 has 14 residues. CDR3 bases: TGTGCCAGCGGCGACGGGTTAGGAGGGGGGGAGCAGTACTTC. Its protein product is CASGDGLGGGEQYF.

This clone was seen a few times. The chain recombines TRBV7-9 with TRBJ1-6; 7 bases match TRBD1. The germline V gene encodes CDR1 SEHNR and CDR2 FQNEAQ (reference sequence). The CDR3 is made up of 14 amino acids. V gave up 3 bases and J gave up 10 bases; unmatched junction bases: 6. The CDR3 DNA reads as TGTGCCAGCAGCTTGGGCAGGGGGTGGTCACCCCTCCACTTT. It translates to CASSLGRGWSPLHF.